A single sample is the source of the 25 T cell receptor beta chains below, sequenced in a study of shared clonotypes between healthy human individuals. Profiling relied on immunoSEQ multiplex PCR, and the TCRdb table lists in-frame clones only, not all of them. In the table there are over a million clones, 98% of which are singletons. The sequenced material came from naive CD4+ T cells sorted from blood. This sample's subset: CD45RA+ positively selected. These receptors all stem from a young man in good health.

The gene calls are TRBV11-2 and TRBJ2-5, with D maybe TRBD2 (6 bases). The CDR3 length is 13 residues. Trimming stripped 8 bases from V and 5 bases from J, with 15 bases between. Germline lookup yields CDR1 SGHAT and CDR2 FQNNGV. The CDR3 protein is CASARGIRETQYF. CDR3 coding DNA: TGTGCCAGCGCCCGGGGGATTCGGGAGACCCAGTACTTC.

The chain has TRBV5-1 and TRBJ1-4; perhaps TRBD1 as D (6 bases). The V end was cut by 4 bases, the J end by 5 bases, with 15 bases between. Germline CDR1 is SGHRS and CDR2 is YFSETQ. This CDR3 is 15 amino acids long. The CDR3 spells CASSVGQPLNEKLFF. The CDR3 DNA follows: TGCGCCAGCAGCGTCGGACAGCCTCTAAATGAAAAACTGTTTTTT.

The rearrangement links TRBV6-5 to TRBJ2-7; D is tentatively TRBD1 or TRBD2 (6 bases each). Trimming shortened V by 6 bases and J by 6 bases, and 18 bases separated the two germline ends. Germline V gene lookup returns CDR1 MNHEY and CDR2 SVGAGI. CDR3 length: 14 amino acids. For the CDR3, the DNA is TGTGCCAGCAGCCCCTTGGGGGGCGGAGGCGAGCAGTACTTC. This encodes CASSPLGGGGEQYF.

This rearrangement joins TRBV19 to TRBJ1-2, with D possibly TRBD1 on 5 matching bases. Germline values: CDR1 LNHDA, CDR2 SQIVND (reference sequence). The CDR3 sequence is 12 residues long. V lost 8 bases, J lost 6 bases, and 13 bases lay in between. The CDR3 loop is CASRGPWDGYTF. CDR3 coding DNA: TGTGCCAGTCGGGGCCCATGGGATGGCTACACCTTC.

This clone is a singleton in its sample. This sample includes further DNA sequences coding for the same CDR3. The chain joins TRBV6-5 to TRBJ2-2; perhaps TRBD2 as D (7 bases). Trimming left V 5 bases short and J 5 bases short, with 12 bases between. This CDR3 comprises 14 residues. CDR1 is MNHEY and CDR2 is SVGAGI in the germline V gene. CDR3 in DNA: TGTGCCAGCAGTCTCCGGGGGGCGACCGGGGAGCTGTTTTTT. Protein: CASSLRGATGELFF.

CDR3: CASSLLGQGTNEKLFF. In nucleotides, the CDR3 is TGTGCCAGCAGTTTATTAGGGCAGGGGACTAATGAAAAACTGTTTTTT. The chain has TRBV28 and TRBJ1-4, with D perhaps matching TRBD1 (6 bases). Germline V gives CDR1 MDHEN, CDR2 SYDVKM. This CDR3 is 16 amino acids long. Trimming took 1 base from V and 2 from J, leaving 11 bases between them.

The chain recombines TRBV10-3 with TRBJ1-5; weak D call: TRBD1 (5 bases). The CDR3 runs 16 residues. Germline-derived CDR1 and CDR2 are ENHRY and SYGVKD. V was trimmed by 4 bases and J by 0 bases, leaving 13 bases between them. This CDR3 reads CAISAGRGGSNQPQHF. Here the CDR3 DNA reads TGTGCCATCAGTGCGGGGCGGGGGGGTAGCAATCAGCCCCAGCATTTT.

This chain links TRBV5-4 with TRBJ2-5, with 10 bases lining up with TRBD2. CDR1 and CDR2 from the germline V gene are SGHNT and YYREEE (reference sequence). V was clipped by 3 bases and J by 2 bases; unmatched bases: 10. The CDR3 is made up of 17 amino acids. The CDR3 bases are TGTGCCAGCAGCTCAGGGTCTAGCGGGAGTCGTCAAGAGACCCAGTACTTC. Translation: CASSSGSSGSRQETQYF.

This CDR3 is CASSSGQSWDEQYF. In DNA form, the CDR3 reads TGTGCCAGCAGTTCGGGACAGAGTTGGGACGAGCAGTACTTC. The rearrangement uses TRBV28 and TRBJ2-7; 7 positions match TRBD1. Germline-derived CDR1 and CDR2 are MDHEN and SYDVKM. V gave up 4 bases and J gave up 5 bases; unmatched junction bases: 8. The CDR3 covers 14 residues. Full variable domain (outside the CDR3, taken from reference TRBV28 and TRBJ2-7): DVKVTQSSRYLVKRTGEKVFLECVQDMDHENMFWYRQDPGLGLRLIYFSYDVKMKEKGDIPEGYSVSREKKERFSLILESASTNQTSMYLCASSSGQSWDEQYFGPGTRLTVT.

This chain links TRBV7-2 with TRBJ2-2, with 9 bases aligning to TRBD1. This CDR3 contains 16 residues. V was pared by 2 bases and J by 7 bases, with 8 bases of the junction left unmatched. CDR1 and CDR2 from the germline V gene are SGHTA and FQGNSA. CDR3 sequence reads: CASSLLGTGSVGELFF. The CDR3 nucleotides read TGTGCCAGCAGCTTACTAGGGACAGGGTCTGTCGGGGAGCTGTTTTTT.

The CDR3 loop is CASSTRTGLRYGYTF. The CDR3 DNA follows: TGTGCCAGCAGCACCCGGACAGGTCTGAGATATGGCTACACCTTC. The chain recombines TRBV7-2 with TRBJ1-2; 7 bases match TRBD1. There are 15 residues in the CDR3. The V segment lost 5 bases and the J segment 5 bases; nucleotides outside the gene matches: 11. Germline CDR1 and CDR2: SGHTA and FQGNSA.

CDR3 loop: CASSLVPSGNGETQYF. In DNA form, the CDR3 reads TGCGCCAGCAGCTTGGTGCCTAGCGGGAACGGGGAGACCCAGTACTTC. This rearrangement joins TRBV5-1 to TRBJ2-5, with 9 positions matching TRBD2. The CDR3 is made up of 16 amino acids. CDR1 is SGHRS, CDR2 YFSETQ, per germline. Trimming cost V 0 bases and J 5 bases; bases outside gene matches: 8.

V is TRBV6-5 and J is TRBJ1-1; D perhaps matches TRBD1 (6 bases). The CDR3 sequence is 16 residues long. V was clipped by 1 base and J by 1 base, with 13 bases between them. CDR1 and CDR2 (germline): MNHEY, SVGAGI. As DNA, the CDR3 is TGTGCCAGCAGTTACTTCCCCCCGACAGGGAACACTGAAGCTTTCTTT. Translation gives CASSYFPPTGNTEAFF.

The V gene is TRBV7-8, the J gene TRBJ2-7, with 10 bases matching TRBD1. V dropped 5 bases and J dropped 9; count of bases not matched to a gene: 7. This CDR3 spans 13 amino acids. Germline CDR1 and CDR2: SGHVS and FQNEAQ. The CDR3 DNA sequence: TGTGCCAGCAGCGACCGACAGGGGGCCGTGCAGTACTTC. Its translation is CASSDRQGAVQYF.

The gene calls are TRBV27 and TRBJ1-1; D perhaps matches TRBD1 (6 bases). The ends were cut back, 4 bases at V and 5 bases at J, with 17 bases in the middle. The CDR3 spans 15 residues. Germline CDR1 and CDR2: MNHEY and SMNVEV (reference sequence). CDR3 protein: CASSSALKGGTEAFF. The DNA of the CDR3 is TGTGCCAGCAGTTCCGCGTTGAAAGGGGGGACTGAAGCTTTCTTT.

The V call is TRBV6-1, the J call TRBJ1-3; a possible D gene is TRBD1 (6 bases). The V end was cut by 7 bases, the J end by 8 bases, with 15 bases between. This CDR3 has 13 residues. Per the germline V gene, CDR1 is MNHNS and CDR2 is SASEGT. The CDR3 DNA follows: TGTGCCAGCACCGTAGGGGGGGTGGACACCATATATTTT. Its protein is CASTVGGVDTIYF.

Comment on this clone: Within the sample, other DNA sequences also encode this same CDR3. The rearrangement joins TRBV28 to TRBJ1-5, with D perhaps TRBD1 (6 bases). The V and J ends lost 1 base and 7 bases respectively, with 11 bases between them. The CDR3 has 14 residues. Germline V lookup: CDR1 MDHEN, CDR2 SYDVKM. The CDR3 DNA follows: TGTGCCAGCAGTTTATTGGGGGGCGCACAGCCCCAGCATTTT. Amino acids: CASSLLGGAQPQHF.

The chain has TRBV28 and TRBJ1-5; 7 bases agree with TRBD1. In germline, CDR1 is MDHEN, CDR2 SYDVKM. The CDR3 is 16 amino acids. V shed 5 bases, J shed 2 bases, and the junction held 9 bases outside the gene matches. The DNA for the CDR3 is TGTGCCAGCAGTCAACCCAGGGGGGGCGGCAATCAGCCCCAGCATTTT. Translated, it gives CASSQPRGGGNQPQHF. Looking up the rest from reference TRBV28 and TRBJ1-5 gives the full variable domain: DVKVTQSSRYLVKRTGEKVFLECVQDMDHENMFWYRQDPGLGLRLIYFSYDVKMKEKGDIPEGYSVSREKKERFSLILESASTNQTSMYLCASSQPRGGGNQPQHFGDGTRLSIL.

The V gene is TRBV18, the J gene TRBJ1-5; tentative D call: TRBD1 (5 bases). CDR1 is KGHSH and CDR2 is LQKENI in the germline V gene. The V end lost 5 bases, the J end lost 2 bases, and 13 bases lay between the germline ends. The CDR3 consists of 15 residues. This CDR3 reads CASSATGTGNQPQHF. CDR3 coding DNA: TGTGCCAGCTCAGCTACTGGGACGGGCAATCAGCCCCAGCATTTT.

The chain employs TRBV2 and TRBJ2-5; the match to TRBD1 covers 9 bases. This CDR3 spans 14 amino acids. J gave up 4 bases and V 8 bases, and 8 bases lay outside the gene matches. CDR1 and CDR2 from the germline V gene are SNHLY and FYNNEI. CDR3 in DNA: TGTGCCAGCCGTTGGGACAGGGAGACAGAGACCCAGTACTTC. Protein product: CASRWDRETETQYF.

As concerns this clone: Within the sample, other DNA sequences also encode this same CDR3. The CDR3 reads CSASRTYEQYF. CDR3 nucleotides: TGCAGTGCTAGTAGGACCTACGAGCAGTACTTC. J is TRBJ2-7 and V is TRBV20-1; D uncertain. Trimming pared 3 bases from V and 2 bases from J, leaving 5 bases between. The CDR3 has 11 residues. Germline-derived CDR1 and CDR2 are DFQATT and SNEGSKA (reference sequence).

The rearrangement uses TRBV28 and TRBJ1-5, with D possibly TRBD1 on 5 matching bases. Germline CDR1 and CDR2: MDHEN and SYDVKM. The CDR3 is 14 residues long. V was shortened by 4 bases and J by 4 bases, with 11 bases between the two germline ends. The CDR3 nucleotides are TGTGCCAGCAGTTCCCCGGGACGTAATCAGCCCCAGCATTTT. It encodes CASSSPGRNQPQHF.

V usage is TRBV19 and J usage is TRBJ1-5; the match to TRBD1 covers 7 bases. Germline lookup yields CDR1 LNHDA and CDR2 SQIVND (reference sequence). V shed 6 bases, J shed 7 bases, and the junction held 27 bases outside the gene matches. The CDR3 loop spans 20 amino acids. CDR3 sequence: CASRPTPLGRGSSWSQPQHF. The CDR3 nucleotides read TGTGCCAGTAGGCCCACCCCCCTTGGCAGGGGGTCGTCCTGGAGCCAGCCCCAGCATTTT.

V and J are TRBV14 and TRBJ1-2, with D uncertain. Germline CDR1 and CDR2: SGHDN and FVKESK. V shed 1 base and J shed 0 bases, with 15 bases lying between them. CDR3 length equals 17 residues. The CDR3 sequence: CASSQVTGERANYGYTF. The CDR3 region has the DNA TGTGCCAGCAGCCAAGTTACCGGAGAGCGCGCTAACTATGGCTACACCTTC.

This clone was recorded once. J is TRBJ2-1 and V is TRBV6-6, with 8 nucleotides matching TRBD1. Germline CDR1 is MNHNY and CDR2 is SVGAGI (reference sequence). The CDR3 spans 13 residues. The V gene end was trimmed by 6 bases and the J gene end by 6 bases; junction bases not matched to a gene: 4. The CDR3 region is CASSSGTGNEQFF. The CDR3 DNA reads TGTGCCAGCAGCTCCGGGACAGGCAATGAGCAGTTCTTC.